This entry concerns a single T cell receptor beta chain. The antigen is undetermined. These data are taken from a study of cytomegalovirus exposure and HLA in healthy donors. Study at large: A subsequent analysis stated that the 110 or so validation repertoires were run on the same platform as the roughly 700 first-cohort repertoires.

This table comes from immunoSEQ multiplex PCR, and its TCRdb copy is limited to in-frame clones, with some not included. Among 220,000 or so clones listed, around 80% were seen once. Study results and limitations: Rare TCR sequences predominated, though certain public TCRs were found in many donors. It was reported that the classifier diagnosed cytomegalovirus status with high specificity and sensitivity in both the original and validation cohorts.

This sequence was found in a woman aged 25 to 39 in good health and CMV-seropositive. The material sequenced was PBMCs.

The CDR3: CASSLYRGVNTEAFF. Written as DNA, the CDR3 is TGTGCCAGCAGCCTATACAGGGGAGTGAACACTGAAGCTTTCTTT. This sequence joins TRBV9 and TRBJ1-1; 7 nucleotides match TRBD1. This CDR3 has 15 residues. The germline CDR1 and CDR2 sequences are SGDLS and YYNGEE. V lost 4 bases, J lost 0 bases, and 6 bases stayed unmatched.